This is a list of T cell receptor beta chains from one sample in a study of T cells in Graves' hyperthyroidism and ophthalmopathy. TCRdb re-called the multiplex PCR reads through MiXCR, storing one row per CDR3 protein. Found here are approximately 380,000 distinct CDR3 sequences, roughly 18% of them singletons; the top ten hold 40%. Sequences were obtained from blood. These receptors were taken from a man aged 18 to 30 with Graves' ophthalmopathy. Each CDR3 is given with its conserved first and last residue. Fields, in order: J gene, V gene, clone size, D gene, CDR3 protein, CDR3 DNA. The D gene is left open where the match is weak. Clone size is given for some rows only: seen once, a few or many times, or a class if the clone is expanded.

TRBJ1-4	TRBV6-2/TRBV6-3	.	.	CASSYSGAELFF	TGTGCCAGCAGTTACTCCGGGGCGGAACTGTTTTTT
TRBJ2-2	TRBV4-1	few	TRBD2	CASSQEVAGSYIGELFF	TGCGCCAGCAGCCAAGAGGTAGCGGGCAGTTACATCGGGGAGCTGTTTTTT
TRBJ2-5	TRBV14	many	.	CASSSRDTRQQYF	TGTGCCAGCAGCTCCCGGGACACCCGGCAACAGTACTTC
TRBJ2-7	TRBV15	.	.	CATSREGWEQYF	TGTGCCACCAGCAGAGAGGGGTGGGAGCAGTACTTC
TRBJ2-7	TRBV27	many	TRBD1	CASSLGGQPYYEQYF	TGTGCCAGCAGTTTAGGGGGACAGCCGTACTACGAGCAGTACTTC
TRBJ1-1	TRBV5-1	many	.	CASSPEGANTEAFF	TGCGCCAGCAGCCCGGAGGGAGCGAACACTGAAGCTTTCTTT
TRBJ2-7	TRBV6-1	.	TRBD2	CARDPSGPSYEQYF	TGCGCCAGGGACCCTAGCGGTCCCTCCTACGAGCAGTACTTC
TRBJ2-3	TRBV24-1	many	TRBD2	CATSDPGLAGGLDTQYF	TGTGCCACCAGTGACCCCGGACTAGCGGGGGGGTTAGATACGCAGTATTTT
TRBJ2-1	TRBV11-1	few	TRBD1	CASSLDRGETYNEQFF	TGTGCCAGCAGCCTAGACAGGGGGGAGACATACAATGAGCAGTTCTTC
TRBJ2-1	TRBV30	.	TRBD2	CAWSVTSGMEQFF	TGTGCCTGGAGTGTTACTAGCGGGATGGAGCAGTTCTTC
TRBJ1-1	TRBV12-3/TRBV12-4	many	TRBD1	CASSRDREITEAFF	TGTGCCAGCAGTAGAGACAGGGAGATCACTGAAGCTTTCTTT
TRBJ1-1	TRBV3-1	.	.	CASSQVAGKNTEAFF	TGTGCCAGCAGCCAAGTGGCAGGGAAGAACACTGAAGCTTTCTTT
TRBJ2-2	TRBV6-2/TRBV6-3	.	.	CASSYSRGSTGELFF	TGTGCCAGCAGTTACTCCCGGGGGTCGACCGGGGAGCTGTTTTTT
TRBJ1-5	TRBV7-9	few	.	CASSLSAAGRTDTQHF	TGTGCCAGCAGCCTCTCGGCTGCGGGCCGCACAGATACGCAGCATTTT
TRBJ1-5	TRBV4-1	few	.	CASSHPPAGRSNQPQHF	TGCGCCAGCAGCCACCCCCCGGCGGGGCGGAGCAATCAGCCCCAGCATTTT
TRBJ1-5	TRBV6-1	.	.	CASSVQGNNQPQHF	TGTGCCAGCAGTGTCCAGGGTAACAATCAGCCCCAGCATTTT
TRBJ2-3	TRBV20-1	.	TRBD2	CSCRGLAGGGDTQYF	TGCAGTTGTCGCGGACTAGCGGGGGGAGGAGATACGCAGTATTTT
TRBJ2-5	TRBV7-9	many	TRBD2	CASSLPILTGGEETQYF	TGTGCCAGCAGCTTACCCATTCTTACGGGGGGGGAAGAGACCCAGTACTTC
TRBJ2-1	TRBV4-1	.	.	CASSQAPGFGNEQFF	TGCGCCAGCAGCCAAGCTCCCGGGTTCGGCAATGAGCAGTTCTTC
TRBJ1-2	TRBV6-9	.	.	CASSYIARDTAQRYGCTF	TGTGCCAGCAGTTACATTGCCCGTGACACGGCCCAACGCTATGGCTGCACCTTC
TRBJ2-3	TRBV25-1	.	TRBD1	CASSESLQGSTDTQYF	TGTGCCAGCAGTGAATCCCTACAGGGGAGCACAGATACGCAGTATTTT
TRBJ1-4	TRBV5-1	many	.	CASSFTATNEKLFF	TGCGCCAGCAGCTTTACAGCTACTAATGAAAAACTGTTTTTT
TRBJ1-2	TRBV24-1	.	TRBD1	CATSDTGTGNYGYTF	TGTGCCACCAGTGACACCGGGACAGGGAACTATGGCTACACCTTC
TRBJ1-2	TRBV10-3	few	.	CATPGSYGYTF	TGTGCCACCCCGGGATCATATGGCTACACCTTC
TRBJ1-2	TRBV9	few	.	CASSVVDNVNYGYTF	TGTGCCAGCAGCGTAGTTGACAACGTGAACTATGGCTACACCTTC
TRBJ2-5	TRBV2	many	.	CASSGARAPQETQYF	TGTGCCAGCAGTGGGGCCCGGGCCCCCCAAGAGACCCAGTACTTC
TRBJ2-5	TRBV7-9	.	TRBD1	CASSNRGFDVELKETQYF	TGTGCCAGCTCTAACAGGGGTTTCGACGTAGAGCTCAAAGAGACCCAGTACTTC
TRBJ2-7	TRBV6-6	many	TRBD2	CASSYSNWGEGEQYF	TGTGCCAGCAGTTACTCGAACTGGGGGGAGGGGGAGCAGTACTTC
TRBJ2-1	TRBV11-1	.	TRBD2	CASSSRLAGQNEQFF	TGTGCCAGCAGCTCCAGACTAGCGGGACAGAATGAGCAGTTCTTC
TRBJ1-1	TRBV18	few	.	CASSPGPGLEPRAFF	TGTGCCAGCTCACCGGGTCCGGGACTAGAGCCGAGGGCTTTCTTT
TRBJ1-1	TRBV25-1	.	.	CASSDRGATEAFF	TGTGCCAGCAGTGACAGGGGAGCCACTGAAGCTTTCTTT
TRBJ2-1	TRBV5-6	.	.	CASSLYQGVHNEQFF	TGTGCCAGCAGCTTGTACCAGGGTGTCCACAATGAGCAGTTCTTC
TRBJ2-1	TRBV7-8	many	TRBD2	CASSFLAGGFGEQFF	TGTGCCAGCAGCTTCCTGGCGGGGGGATTTGGTGAGCAGTTCTTC